This entry is about one T cell receptor beta chain. The CDR3 loop spans 14 amino acids. V was cut by 6 bases and J by 1 base, with 10 bases left in between. Per germline, CDR1 MGHRA and CDR2 YSYEKL. TCRdb's table, derived via immunoSEQ multiplex PCR, lists solely in-frame clones and lacks some. Found here are roughly 80,000 clones, roughly 93% of them singletons; the top ten hold less than 0.3%. The data are from a study of technical replicates of blood from several donors. The sequenced material came from T cells isolated from PBMCs. This sequence joins TRBV4-1 and TRBJ2-1; perhaps TRBD2 as D (7 bases). The TCR comes from a human donor in good health. DNA for the CDR3: TGCGCCAGCAGGAGGGGGGGGTCCTACAATGAGCAGTTCTTC. Protein product: CASRRGGSYNEQFF.